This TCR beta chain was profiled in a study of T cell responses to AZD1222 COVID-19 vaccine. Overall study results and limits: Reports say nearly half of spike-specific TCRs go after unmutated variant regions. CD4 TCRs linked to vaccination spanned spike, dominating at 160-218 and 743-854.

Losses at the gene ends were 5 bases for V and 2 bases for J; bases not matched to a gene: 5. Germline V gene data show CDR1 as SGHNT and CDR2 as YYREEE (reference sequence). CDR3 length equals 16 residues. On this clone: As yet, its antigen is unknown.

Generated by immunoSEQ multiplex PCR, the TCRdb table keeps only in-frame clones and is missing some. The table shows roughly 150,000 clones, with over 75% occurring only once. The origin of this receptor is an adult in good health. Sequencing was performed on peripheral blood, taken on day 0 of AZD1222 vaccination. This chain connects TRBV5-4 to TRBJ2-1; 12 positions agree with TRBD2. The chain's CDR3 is CASRSSGGGPYNEQFF. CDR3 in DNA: TGTGCCAGCAGGTCTAGCGGGGGGGGCCCCTACAATGAGCAGTTCTTC.